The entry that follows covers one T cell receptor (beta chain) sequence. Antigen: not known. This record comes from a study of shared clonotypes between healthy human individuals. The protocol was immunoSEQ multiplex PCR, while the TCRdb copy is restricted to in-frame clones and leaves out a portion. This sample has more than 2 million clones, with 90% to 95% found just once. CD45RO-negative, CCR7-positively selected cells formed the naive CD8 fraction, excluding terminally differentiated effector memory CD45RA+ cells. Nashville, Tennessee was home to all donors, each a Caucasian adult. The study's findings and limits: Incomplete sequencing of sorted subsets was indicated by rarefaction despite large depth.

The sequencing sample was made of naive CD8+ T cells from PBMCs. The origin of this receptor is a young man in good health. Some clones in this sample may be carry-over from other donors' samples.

In DNA form, the CDR3 reads TGCGCCAGCAGCTTGGAGGGACCCTTAGCCAAAAACATTCAGTACTTC. It codes for CASSLEGPLAKNIQYF. The chain links TRBV5-1 to TRBJ2-4; D may correspond to TRBD1 or TRBD2 (5 bases each). V was pared by 0 bases and J by 0 bases, with 10 bases between. The CDR3 is 16 residues long. Germline CDR1 and CDR2: SGHRS and YFSETQ.